This T cell receptor beta chain was captured by sequencing in a study of Graves' ophthalmopathy and Graves' hyperthyroidism. Germline lookup yields CDR1 SGHTA and CDR2 FQGNSA. The CDR3 totals 15 residues. Deletions cut 3 bases from V and 2 bases from J, with 10 bases between. Whole-study findings and limits: The model achieved approximately 71% sensitivity and around 72% specificity for ophthalmopathy progression.

CDR3 regions of TCR beta were amplified from RNA transcripts. An opening RT-PCR round employed HTBI primers and preceded a second-round multiplex PCR. TCRdb redid the calling of the multiplex PCR reads with MiXCR, one entry per CDR3 protein. The sample lists 350,000 to 400,000 distinct CDR3 sequences, about 16% occurring once. This clonotype showed up many times. What it binds is unknown. This receptor was taken from a woman between 18 and 30 years old with stable Graves' hyperthyroidism. Sequenced material: peripheral blood. The rearrangement joins TRBV7-2 to TRBJ2-2, with D possibly TRBD2 on 5 matching bases. CDR3 bases: TGTGCCAGCAGCTTGTGGGCGGGTAACACCGGGGAGCTGTTTTTT. This gives the protein CASSLWAGNTGELFF.